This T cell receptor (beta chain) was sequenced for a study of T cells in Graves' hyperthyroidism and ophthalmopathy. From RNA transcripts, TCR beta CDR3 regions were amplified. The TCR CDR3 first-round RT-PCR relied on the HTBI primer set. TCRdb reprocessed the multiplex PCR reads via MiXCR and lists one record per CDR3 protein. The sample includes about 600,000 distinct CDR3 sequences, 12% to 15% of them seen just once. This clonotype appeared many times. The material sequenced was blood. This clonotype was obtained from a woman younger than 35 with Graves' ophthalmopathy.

The CDR3 DNA sequence: TGTGCCAGCAGTTTAGCGGGGCAGGGACTGGGGGGTGAGCAGTTCTTC. It is translated as CASSLAGQGLGGEQFF. The chain joins TRBV12-3 or TRBV12-4 to TRBJ2-1, with D possibly matching TRBD2 (6 bases). The CDR3 has 16 residues. The V end lost 0 bases, the J end lost 9 bases, and 18 bases lay between the germline ends.